The 3 T cell receptor beta chains below were found in one sample sequenced in a study of shared clonotypes between healthy human individuals. Clones were read by immunoSEQ multiplex PCR, and TCRdb kept only the in-frame ones, dropping some. This table holds approximately 1.5 million clones, 95% to 99% found once. The sample taken for sequencing was naive CD4+ T cells sorted from blood. As to subset: CD45RA+ positively selected. The source of these receptors is a man aged 25 to 40 in good health.

The chain links TRBV7-9 to TRBJ2-2, with 11 nucleotides matching TRBD2. Germline CDR1 is SEHNR and CDR2 is FQNEAQ (reference sequence). J was trimmed by 1 base and V by 4 bases; bases with no gene match: 8. This CDR3 is 18 amino acids long. The chain's CDR3 is CASSSVPGLAENTGELFF. CDR3 DNA sequence: TGTGCCAGCAGCTCTGTTCCGGGACTAGCGGAGAACACCGGGGAGCTGTTTTTT.

The J gene is TRBJ1-2, the V gene TRBV2; no definite D call. This CDR3 spans 14 amino acids. V dropped 4 bases and J dropped 4 bases, with 13 bases sitting between them. Germline CDR1 SNHLY, CDR2 FYNNEI. For the CDR3, the DNA is TGTGCCAGCAGTGGTGAGGGCGCTAGCTATGGCTACACCTTC. It encodes CASSGEGASYGYTF. The full variable domain, its missing parts supplied by reference TRBV2 and TRBJ1-2, is EPEVTQTPSHQVTQMGQEVILRCVPISNHLYFYWYRQILGQKVEFLVSFYNNEISEKSEIFDDQFSVERPDGSNFTLKIRSTKLEDSAMYFCASSGEGASYGYTFGSGTRLTVV.

The chain couples TRBV7-2 to TRBJ2-7, with D uncertain. CDR3 length: 13 amino acids. The germline V gene encodes CDR1 SGHTA and CDR2 FQGNSA. V was cut by 6 bases and J by 5 bases, with 14 bases left in between. The CDR3 is CASRPTPVDEQYF. DNA of the CDR3: TGTGCCAGCAGACCTACGCCAGTGGACGAGCAGTACTTC. The full variable domain, completed using reference TRBV7-2 and TRBJ2-7, is GAGVSQSPSNKVTEKGKDVELRCDPISGHTALYWYRQSLGQGLEFLIYFQGNSAPDKSGLPSDRFSAERTGGSVSTLTIQRTQQEDSAVYLCASRPTPVDEQYFGPGTRLTVT.